What follows are 16 T cell receptor beta chains derived from one specimen sequenced in a study of human T cells and chemical hapten exposure. TCRdb ran MiXCR on the RACE reads and lists one entry per CDR3 protein. This sample has about 70,000 distinct CDR3 sequences, with 9.8% found just once. Time point: patch test 1, 2 weeks after DPC sensitization. Treatment: therapeutic diphenylcyclopropenone sensitization with weekly scalp DPC. The sequencing used whole blood, collected in connection with sensitization to the hapten diphenylcyclopropenone (DPC). The receptors here all came from a woman aged 40 to 49 with alopecia areata. Some clones in this sample may be carry-over from other donors' samples.

This clonotype was observed a handful of times. This chain uses TRBV19 with TRBJ2-1; TRBD2 agrees at 8 bases. Unmatched junction bases numbered 4, after V lost 2 bases and J lost 4 bases. CDR3 length: 15 amino acids. CDR1 is LNHDA and CDR2 is SQIVND in the germline V gene (reference sequence). DNA for the CDR3: TGTGCCAGTAGTATAATCGGGGGGGATTACAATGAGCAGTTCTTC. Protein sequence: CASSIIGGDYNEQFF.

The V gene is TRBV5-1, the J gene TRBJ1-6, with D unresolved. The CDR3 covers 12 residues. Trimming removed 2 bases at V and 9 bases at J, with 6 bases between. CDR1 is SGHRS and CDR2 is YFSETQ in the germline V gene. The CDR3 loop is CASSFPGSPLHF. CDR3 nucleotides: TGCGCCAGCAGCTTCCCCGGTTCACCCCTCCACTTT.

This clonotype was recorded only once. The rearrangement uses TRBV6-2 or TRBV6-3 and TRBJ2-7; weak D call: TRBD1 (6 bases). V lost 6 bases and J 2 bases, leaving 11 bases between the germline ends. The CDR3 has 13 residues. Germline V gives CDR1 MNHEY, CDR2 SVGEGT. The CDR3 DNA follows: TGTGCCAGCAGGCCTGGACAGCCCTACGAGCAGTACTTC. Its protein is CASRPGQPYEQYF.

This clonotype was recorded a few times. The genes are TRBV11-3 and TRBJ2-1; unclear D gene. The CDR3 contains 13 residues. Germline V CDR1 and CDR2: SGHNT, YENEEA. V dropped 4 bases and J dropped 7 bases, with 11 bases sitting between them. The CDR3 protein is CASSSGAGNEQFF. The CDR3 bases are TGTGCCAGCAGCTCTGGAGCCGGGAATGAGCAGTTCTTC. Complete variable domain (other parts from reference TRBV11-3 and TRBJ2-1): EAGVVQSPRYKIIEKKQPVAFWCNPISGHNTLYWYLQNLGQGPELLIRYENEEAVDDSQLPKDRFSAERLKGVDSTLKIQPAELGDSAVYLCASSSGAGNEQFFGPGTRLTVL.

This clonotype came up many times. The gene calls are TRBV20-1 and TRBJ2-3, with 8 bases matching TRBD2. The junction had 8 bases not matched to a gene; V was cut back by 6 bases and J by 3 bases. Germline V gives CDR1 DFQATT, CDR2 SNEGSKA (reference sequence). This CDR3 has 14 residues. CDR3 bases: TGCAGTGCGAGCGGGGGAACCTGGACAGATACGCAGTATTTT. Translation: CSASGGTWTDTQYF.

The rearrangement joins TRBV5-4 to TRBJ1-1; D unresolved. V was pared by 3 bases and J by 6 bases, with 18 bases between. The CDR3 sequence is 15 residues long. The germline V gene has CDR1 SGHNT and CDR2 YYREEE (reference sequence). CDR3 coding DNA: TGTGCCAGCAGCTCCGGATGGGCCCGCAAGGCTGAAGCTTTCTTT. Protein product: CASSSGWARKAEAFF.

This clonotype was recorded once. The chain recombines TRBV7-9 with TRBJ2-2, with 9 bases lining up with TRBD1. The V gene end was trimmed by 4 bases and the J gene end by 5 bases; junction bases not matched to a gene: 8. Germline V gene data show CDR1 as SEHNR and CDR2 as FQNEAQ (reference sequence). The CDR3 loop spans 16 amino acids. The CDR3, as DNA: TGTGCCAGCAGCTCGACAGGGGGAGGTCGGACCGGGGAGCTGTTTTTT. Its protein product is CASSSTGGGRTGELFF.

This clonotype was picked up many times. The chain joins TRBV28 to TRBJ1-1; D gene unclear. The length of the CDR3 is 11 residues. The V and J ends lost 7 bases and 2 bases respectively, with 5 bases between them. Germline V gives CDR1 MDHEN, CDR2 SYDVKM. CDR3 bases: TGTGCCAGCACGGAAAACACTGAAGCTTTCTTT. This encodes CASTENTEAFF.

The sample holds many counts of this clonotype. The chain carries TRBV2 and TRBJ1-1; TRBD1 is a possible D gene (5 bases). Between the trimmed V and J ends, which lost 0 bases and 1 base, there was a span of 6 bases. Per germline, CDR1 SNHLY and CDR2 FYNNEI. The CDR3 is made up of 14 amino acids. The CDR3 DNA reads TGTGCCAGCAGTGAAGCAGGGGCGAACACTGAAGCTTTCTTT. Its translation: CASSEAGANTEAFF.

This clonotype was observed many times. The chain's CDR3 is CASSQRFNEQFF. In nucleotides, the CDR3 is TGTGCCAGCAGCCAAAGGTTCAATGAGCAGTTCTTC. The V gene is TRBV3-1, the J gene TRBJ2-1; no definite D call. The V gene lost 2 bases and the J gene lost 6 bases, with 5 bases spanning the gap. CDR1 LGHDT and CDR2 YNNKEL come from the germline V gene (reference sequence). This CDR3 comprises 12 residues.

This clonotype occurred many times. The chain carries TRBV5-1 and TRBJ1-1, with D possibly TRBD1 on 6 matching bases. CDR3 size: 14 residues. V was cut by 7 bases and J by 0 bases, with 13 bases left in between. Per the germline V gene, CDR1 is SGHRS and CDR2 is YFSETQ. The CDR3 DNA is TGCGCCAGCCGTGTAGGGGACATGAACACTGAAGCTTTCTTT. It codes for CASRVGDMNTEAFF.

This clonotype was detected ten times or more. The rearrangement uses TRBV12-3 or TRBV12-4 and TRBJ2-1; D possibly corresponds to TRBD2 (7 bases). Trimming cost V 3 bases and J 3 bases, with 12 bases left between them. The length of the CDR3 is 15 residues. The CDR3 nucleotides are TGTGCCAGCAGTTTCGGCGGGGGCGACTACAATGAGCAGTTCTTC. It yields the protein CASSFGGGDYNEQFF.

The V and J genes are TRBV20-1 and TRBJ1-2, with D hard to call. This CDR3 has 13 residues. Trimming cost V 3 bases and J 1 base, with 9 bases left between them. Per germline, CDR1 DFQATT and CDR2 SNEGSKA (reference sequence). The CDR3 here is CSARGPDNYGYTF. CDR3 nucleotides: TGCAGTGCTAGGGGCCCCGATAACTATGGCTACACCTTC.

This clonotype was counted ten times or more. The chain recombines TRBV10-2 with TRBJ1-6, with D maybe TRBD1 (6 bases). Germline V gene sequence: CDR1 WSHSY, CDR2 SAAADI. V lost 2 bases and J lost 7, with 9 bases in between. The length of the CDR3 is 14 residues. The CDR3 spells CASSEADSNSPLHF. Written as DNA, the CDR3 is TGCGCCAGCAGTGAGGCGGACAGCAATTCACCCCTCCACTTT.

This clonotype was counted a few times. This chain joins TRBV3-2 and TRBJ2-6; TRBD1 is the table's D call, not checked against the DNA. TRBV3-2 is a documented pseudogene. The CDR3 length is 17 residues. This CDR3 is CASNNEGALRGANVLTF. CDR3 nucleotides: TGTGCCAGCAACAATGAGGGGGCGCTACGCGGGGCCAACGTCCTGACTTTC.

This clonotype was picked up many times. The V gene is TRBV3-1, the J gene TRBJ2-5; 11 bases are shared with TRBD2. There are 15 residues in the CDR3. Per germline, CDR1 LGHDT and CDR2 YNNKEL (reference sequence). Trimming cost V 4 bases and J 2 bases; bases outside gene matches: 3. CDR3 loop: CASSRIAGGQETQYF. Written as DNA, the CDR3 is TGTGCCAGCAGCCGTATAGCGGGGGGGCAAGAGACCCAGTACTTC.